These 11 T cell receptor beta chains share one sample of origin, sequenced in a study of blood T cell repertoires in COVID-19. Repertoires were generated with immunoSEQ multiplex PCR, while TCRdb's copy carries only in-frame clones and drops some. Of 50,000 to 60,000 clones detected, about 83% appear once; the ten largest clones hold approximately 15%. The material sequenced was peripheral blood. These TCRs come from a man aged 40-49 years with acute or convalescent COVID-19.

The V call is TRBV30, the J call TRBJ1-4; the D is unclear. From germline, CDR1 is GTSNPN and CDR2 SVGIG (reference sequence). Trimming cost V 0 bases and J 3 bases, with 17 bases left between them. The CDR3 totals 17 residues. CDR3 nucleotides: TGTGCCTGGAGTGTCAGGTTGGCAGACCGCTCTAATGAAAAACTGTTTTTT. This encodes CAWSVRLADRSNEKLFF.

The rearrangement uses TRBV27 and TRBJ1-1; TRBD1 matches at 7 bases. Germline assignment: CDR1 MNHEY and CDR2 SMNVEV (reference sequence). V dropped 6 bases and J dropped 0; count of bases not matched to a gene: 7. This CDR3 spans 15 amino acids. CDR3 amino acids: CASRGLGTVNTEAFF. The CDR3 DNA reads TGTGCCAGCAGGGGGCTAGGGACAGTGAACACTGAAGCTTTCTTT.

The chain has TRBV5-1 and TRBJ2-3, with 7 bases identical to TRBD1. V shed 5 bases, J shed 2 bases, and the junction held 8 bases outside the gene matches. The germline V gene has CDR1 SGHRS and CDR2 YFSETQ. CDR3 length equals 15 residues. CDR3 coding DNA: TGCGCCAGCAGTACCGGGGACAGCAACACAGATACGCAGTATTTT. The encoded protein is CASSTGDSNTDTQYF.

The chain couples TRBV14 to TRBJ1-1; tentatively, D is TRBD1 (6 bases). CDR1 SGHDN and CDR2 FVKESK come from the germline V gene. Trimming removed 4 bases at V and 0 bases at J, with 12 bases between. CDR3 length: 15 residues. The CDR3, as DNA: TGTGCCAGCAGCCCGGGACACGGGATGAACACTGAAGCTTTCTTT. The encoded protein is CASSPGHGMNTEAFF.

The V call is TRBV7-9, the J call TRBJ1-1; D gene ambiguous. The CDR3 sequence is 13 residues long. V shed 5 bases and J shed 1 base, with 8 bases lying between them. The germline CDR1 and CDR2 sequences are SEHNR and FQNEAQ (reference sequence). CDR3 amino acids: CASSVLGNTEAFF. Here the CDR3 DNA reads TGTGCCAGCAGCGTCCTCGGGAACACTGAAGCTTTCTTT.

The J gene is TRBJ2-5, the V gene TRBV5-6; 8 bases map to TRBD1. Germline trimming cut 2 bases from V and 1 base from J; bases unmatched to any gene: 13. Germline V gene data show CDR1 as SGHDT and CDR2 as YYEEEE. This CDR3 is 18 amino acids long. The chain's CDR3 is CASSLPNWLGQGQETQYF. CDR3 coding DNA: TGTGCCAGCAGCTTACCTAATTGGCTAGGACAGGGCCAAGAGACCCAGTACTTC. The whole variable domain, remainder taken from reference TRBV5-6 and TRBJ2-5, is DAGVTQSPTHLIKTRGQQVTLRCSPKSGHDTVSWYQQALGQGPQFIFQYYEEEERQRGNFPDRFSGHQFPNYSSELNVNALLLGDSALYLCASSLPNWLGQGQETQYFGPGTRLLVL.

This clone was counted between two and nine times. This chain links TRBV29-1 with TRBJ1-1, with 7 bases identical to TRBD1. The CDR3 consists of 12 residues. Looked up from germline, CDR1 is SQVTM and CDR2 is ANQGSEA. With V trimmed by 6 bases and J by 1 base, 2 bases remained unmatched. The chain's CDR3 is CSVRQGNTEAFF. The CDR3 region has the DNA TGCAGCGTCCGACAGGGGAACACTGAAGCTTTCTTT.

This chain joins TRBV23-1 and TRBJ1-3, with D tentatively TRBD1 (6 bases). Being an ORF, TRBV23-1 has a function that is uncertain. Between the trimmed V and J ends, which lost 3 bases and 4 bases, there was a span of 19 bases. The CDR3 runs to 17 residues. The CDR3 nucleotides are TGCGCCAGCAGTCAGTCATCTCGGACAGACGGAGGAAACACCATATATTTT. Translation: CASSQSSRTDGGNTIYF.

V gene TRBV28 combines with J gene TRBJ1-1; D call uncertain. The CDR3 has 13 residues. Trimming stripped 6 bases from V and 0 bases from J, with 8 bases between. The V gene's germline CDR1 is MDHEN and CDR2 SYDVKM. DNA for the CDR3: TGTGCCAGCAGACCAACAGTGAACACTGAAGCTTTCTTT. It yields the protein CASRPTVNTEAFF.

This clone was seen only once. The CDR3: CASSLARGAFSGNTIYF. The CDR3 DNA is TGCGCCAGCAGCTTGGCTCGGGGGGCCTTCTCTGGAAACACCATATATTTT. The J gene is TRBJ1-3, the V gene TRBV5-1, with a possible D match to TRBD1 (6 bases). The CDR3 extends over 17 amino acids. Germline CDR1 is SGHRS and CDR2 is YFSETQ. Trimming cost V 0 bases and J 0 bases, with 13 bases left between them.

The genes are TRBV19 and TRBJ2-2, with 10 nucleotides matching TRBD1. There are 18 residues in the CDR3. J lost 7 bases, V lost 6 bases, and 17 bases had no gene match. CDR1 LNHDA and CDR2 SQIVND come from the germline V gene (reference sequence). For the CDR3, the DNA is TGTGCCAGTAGCCAAAAGGTATACCGACAGGGGGCCGGCGGGGAGCTGTTTTTT. Translating gives CASSQKVYRQGAGGELFF.